The 15 T cell receptor beta chains below all came from one sample that was sequenced in a study of CD8 T cells in ankylosing spondylitis. Notes on the study in general: Blood from ankylosing spondylitis patients appeared to carry a characteristic roughly eight-variant TCR beta motif.

For these receptors, no antigen is known. Each CDR3 protein is one row after TCRdb ran MiXCR on the 5' RACE reads. The table shows more than 400,000 distinct CDR3 sequences, with roughly 5.2% occurring only once. Material for sequencing was blood, either unsorted or a sorted T cell fraction (not recorded which). These receptor sequences come from a male donor with ankylosing spondylitis.

This clonotype was seen at least ten times. The V call is TRBV4-3, the J call TRBJ1-1; 7 bases line up with TRBD1. The CDR3 runs to 15 residues. J gave up 1 base and V 1 base, and 3 bases lay outside the gene matches. Germline CDR1 is LGHNA and CDR2 is YSLEER. This CDR3 is CASSQAWTGNTEAFF. The CDR3 DNA reads TGCGCCAGCAGCCAAGCGTGGACAGGGAACACTGAAGCTTTCTTT.

This clonotype occurred many times. The chain couples TRBV28 to TRBJ2-7; D call uncertain. Looked up from germline, CDR1 is MDHEN and CDR2 is SYDVKM. The V and J ends lost 5 bases and 6 bases respectively, with 14 bases between them. This CDR3 region has 13 residues. CDR3 loop: CASSPQQLFEQYF. DNA of the CDR3: TGTGCCAGCAGTCCGCAACAGCTCTTCGAGCAGTACTTC.

The chain couples TRBV30 to TRBJ2-6; 9 positions agree with TRBD1. Unmatched junction bases numbered 1, after V lost 3 bases and J lost 1 base. CDR1 and CDR2 (germline): GTSNPN, SVGIG (reference sequence). This CDR3 contains 15 residues. The CDR3, as DNA: TGTGCCTGGAGGGGGACAGGGTCTGGGGCCAACGTCCTGACTTTC. It encodes CAWRGTGSGANVLTF. Full variable domain (missing parts from reference TRBV30 and TRBJ2-6): SQTIHQWPATLVQPVGSPLSLECTVEGTSNPNLYWYRQAAGRGLQLLFYSVGIGQISSEVPQNLSASRPQDRQFILSSKKLLLSDSGFYLCAWRGTGSGANVLTFGAGSRLTVL.

This clonotype was detected ten times or more. The J gene is TRBJ1-4, the V gene TRBV7-6; the D is unclear. Germline CDR1 SGHVS, CDR2 FNYEAQ. Trimming stripped 4 bases from V and 4 bases from J, with 13 bases between. The CDR3 is 15 amino acids. The CDR3 loop reads CASSWTGSGNEKLFF. The CDR3 DNA sequence: TGTGCCAGCAGCTGGACGGGGAGCGGTAATGAAAAACTGTTTTTT.

The table lists this clonotype with many counts. This chain joins TRBV18 and TRBJ2-1, with no clear D. Deletions cut 1 base from V and 10 bases from J, with 8 bases between. Germline V lookup: CDR1 KGHSH, CDR2 LQKENI. The CDR3 is 12 residues long. CDR3 sequence reads: CASSPQRQEQFF. The CDR3 DNA reads as TGTGCCAGCTCACCACAGAGACAAGAGCAGTTCTTC.

This clonotype was counted many times. The V and J genes are TRBV12-3 or TRBV12-4 and TRBJ1-1; D is perhaps TRBD1 (6 bases). Trimming removed 6 bases at V and 12 bases at J, with 23 bases between. The CDR3 runs to 14 residues. The CDR3: CASRRGGWGEMTFF. CDR3 bases: TGTGCCAGCAGGAGGGGGGGCTGGGGGGAGATGACTTTCTTT.

This clonotype came up many times. The V call is TRBV3-1, the J call TRBJ2-7; 13 bases agree with TRBD2. The germline V gene encodes CDR1 LGHDT and CDR2 YNNKEL (reference sequence). CDR3 size: 15 residues. The V and J ends lost 4 bases and 5 bases, in that order; junction bases with no gene match: 5. The CDR3 protein is CASSRGLAGVNEQYF. CDR3 nucleotide sequence: TGTGCCAGCAGCCGCGGACTAGCGGGAGTAAACGAGCAGTACTTC.

Ten or more counts support this clonotype. This chain connects TRBV29-1 to TRBJ2-1; the D is unclear. Germline V gene lookup returns CDR1 SQVTM and CDR2 ANQGSEA. The germline V and J ends were trimmed by 3 bases and 5 bases, with 14 bases remaining between them. This CDR3 has 14 residues. The CDR3 sequence is CSVEGTPMDNEQFF. The DNA for the CDR3 is TGCAGCGTTGAGGGTACGCCTATGGACAATGAGCAGTTCTTC.

This clonotype was seen repeatedly, ten times or more. The rearrangement uses TRBV20-1 and TRBJ2-5; tentative D call: TRBD1 (6 bases). Trimming left V 6 bases short and J 4 bases short, with 18 bases between. Germline V gives CDR1 DFQATT, CDR2 SNEGSKA (reference sequence). This CDR3 spans 14 amino acids. In DNA, the CDR3 is TGCAGTGCCCTCGACAGGTTCGACGGAGAGACCCAGTACTTC. This encodes CSALDRFDGETQYF.

In its sample, this clonotype was seen a few times. This sequence joins TRBV6-2 or TRBV6-3 and TRBJ2-6; D gene uncertain. Trimming stripped 1 base from V and 0 bases from J, with 19 bases between. The CDR3 contains 20 residues. Germline CDR1 reads MNHEY; CDR2 reads SVGEGT. CDR3 nucleotides: TGTGCCAGCAGTTACTTCTCCCTCGGGCTACCTAGCTCTGGGGCCAACGTCCTGACTTTC. Protein product: CASSYFSLGLPSSGANVLTF.

This clonotype was recorded many times. The rearrangement uses TRBV13 and TRBJ2-6; no clear D gene. This CDR3 has 13 amino acids. CDR1 and CDR2 (germline): PRHDT, FYEKMQ (reference sequence). Trimming cost V 8 bases and J 4 bases, with 9 bases left between them. The CDR3 is CASSPRGANVLTF. CDR3 nucleotides: TGTGCCAGCTCCCCTAGAGGGGCCAACGTCCTGACTTTC.

Many counts were recorded for this clonotype. This chain joins TRBV6-1 and TRBJ1-6; TRBD1 agrees at 7 bases. The junction had 10 bases not matched to a gene; V was cut back by 6 bases and J by 11 bases. Germline assignment: CDR1 MNHNS and CDR2 SASEGT. The CDR3 spans 14 residues. The CDR3 coding sequence is TGTGCCAGCAGCTCCGACAGGGCTATTCCACCCCTCCACTTT. The encoded protein is CASSSDRAIPPLHF.

This clonotype showed up many times. The rearrangement uses TRBV10-3 and TRBJ1-5, with D tentatively TRBD1 (6 bases). Trimming stripped 3 bases from V and 1 base from J, with 16 bases between. The CDR3 is 17 residues long. The V gene's germline CDR1 is ENHRY and CDR2 SYGVKD. CDR3 in amino acids: CAISEMGGGSSNQPQHF. CDR3 bases: TGTGCCATCAGTGAAATGGGGGGGGGCTCGAGCAATCAGCCCCAGCATTTT.

This chain links TRBV7-9 with TRBJ2-2; D uncertain. Germline-derived CDR1 and CDR2 are SEHNR and FQNEAQ (reference sequence). The length of the CDR3 is 10 residues. Trimming removed 3 bases at V and 8 bases at J, with 1 base between. This chain's CDR3 is CASSLGELFF. The CDR3, as DNA: TGTGCCAGCAGCTTGGGGGAGCTGTTTTTT.

This clonotype came up many times. V and J are TRBV5-1 and TRBJ2-7; a weak D match, TRBD1 (5 bases). V was trimmed by 4 bases and J by 0 bases, leaving 17 bases between them. Germline CDR1 and CDR2: SGHRS and YFSETQ. The CDR3 is 16 amino acids. The CDR3 region has the DNA TGCGCCAGCAGCCAGGGTCGACAGTGGAGCTCCTACGAGCAGTACTTC. Its protein is CASSQGRQWSSYEQYF. Full variable domain (missing parts from reference TRBV5-1 and TRBJ2-7): KAGVTQTPRYLIKTRGQQVTLSCSPISGHRSVSWYQQTPGQGLQFLFEYFSETQRNKGNFPGRFSGRQFSNSRSEMNVSTLELGDSALYLCASSQGRQWSSYEQYFGPGTRLTVT.